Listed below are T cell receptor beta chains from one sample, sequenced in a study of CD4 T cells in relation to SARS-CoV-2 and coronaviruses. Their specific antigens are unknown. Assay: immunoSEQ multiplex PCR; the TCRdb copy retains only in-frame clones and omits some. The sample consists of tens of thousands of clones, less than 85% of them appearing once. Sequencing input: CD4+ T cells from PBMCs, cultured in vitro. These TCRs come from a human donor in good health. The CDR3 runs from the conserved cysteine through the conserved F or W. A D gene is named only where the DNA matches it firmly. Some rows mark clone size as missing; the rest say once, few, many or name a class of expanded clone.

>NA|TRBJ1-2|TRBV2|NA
CASTLYNYGYTF
TGTGCCAGCACACTCTATAACTATGGCTACACCTTC
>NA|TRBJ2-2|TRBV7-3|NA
CASSLNSRSDGTGELFF
TGTGCCAGCAGCTTAAATTCCAGGTCGGATGGTACCGGGGAGCTGTTTTTT
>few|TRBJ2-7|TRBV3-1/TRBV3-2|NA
CASSQGLTSYEQYF
TGTGCCAGCAGTCAGGGGCTTACCTCCTACGAGCAGTACTTC
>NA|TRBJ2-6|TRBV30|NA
CAWSPSFGLSGANVLTF
TGTGCCTGGAGTCCCTCGTTTGGGCTCTCTGGGGCCAACGTCCTGACTTTC
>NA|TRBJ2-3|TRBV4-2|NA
CASSQVRGRAGDTQYF
TGTGCCAGCAGCCAAGTTAGAGGCAGGGCCGGAGATACGCAGTATTTT
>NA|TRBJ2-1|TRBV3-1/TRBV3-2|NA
CASSQDLYNEQFF
TGTGCCAGCAGCCAAGACTTATACAATGAGCAGTTCTTC
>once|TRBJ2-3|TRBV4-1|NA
CASSPNSPPDTQYF
TGCGCCAGCAGCCCCAATTCCCCCCCAGATACGCAGTATTTT
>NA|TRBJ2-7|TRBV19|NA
CASSIRSSGSSIYEQYF
TGTGCCAGTAGTATAAGGTCCTCGGGATCCTCTATCTACGAGCAGTACTTC
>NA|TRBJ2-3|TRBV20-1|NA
CSASTPFGGDTQYF
TGCAGTGCTAGTACCCCCTTTGGGGGGGATACGCAGTATTTT
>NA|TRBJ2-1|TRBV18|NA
CASIRDGGSSYNEQFF
TGTGCCAGTATACGGGACGGGGGAAGCTCCTACAATGAGCAGTTCTTC
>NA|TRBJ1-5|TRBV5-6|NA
CASSLDLDNGNQPQHF
TGTGCCAGCAGCTTAGACCTCGATAATGGCAATCAGCCCCAGCATTTT
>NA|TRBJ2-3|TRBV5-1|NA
CASFVGTSSTDTQYF
TGCGCCAGCTTCGTGGGGACTTCTAGCACAGATACGCAGTATTTT
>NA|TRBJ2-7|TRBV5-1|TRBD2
CASSRGLAAPYEQYF
TGCGCCAGCAGCCGGGGACTAGCGGCCCCATACGAGCAGTACTTC
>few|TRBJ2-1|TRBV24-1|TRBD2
CATSDSLTREVSSYNEQFF
TGTGCCACCAGTGATTCCCTTACGCGGGAGGTAAGCTCCTACAATGAGCAGTTCTTC
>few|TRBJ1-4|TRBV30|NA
CAWRTATNEKLFF
TGTGCCTGGAGGACAGCAACTAATGAAAAACTGTTTTTT
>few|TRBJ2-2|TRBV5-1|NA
CASSLGHPASGELFF
TGCGCCAGCAGCTTGGGACACCCGGCCTCCGGGGAGCTGTTTTTT